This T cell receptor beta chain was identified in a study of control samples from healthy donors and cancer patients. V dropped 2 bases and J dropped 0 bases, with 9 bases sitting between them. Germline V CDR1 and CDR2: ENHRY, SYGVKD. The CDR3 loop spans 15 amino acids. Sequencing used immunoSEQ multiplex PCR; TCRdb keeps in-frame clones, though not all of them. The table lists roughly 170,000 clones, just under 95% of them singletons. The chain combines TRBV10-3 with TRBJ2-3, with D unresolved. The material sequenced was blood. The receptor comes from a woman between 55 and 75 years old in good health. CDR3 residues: CAISEPAGSTDTQYF. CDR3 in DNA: TGTGCCATCAGTGAGCCTGCAGGAAGCACAGATACGCAGTATTTT.